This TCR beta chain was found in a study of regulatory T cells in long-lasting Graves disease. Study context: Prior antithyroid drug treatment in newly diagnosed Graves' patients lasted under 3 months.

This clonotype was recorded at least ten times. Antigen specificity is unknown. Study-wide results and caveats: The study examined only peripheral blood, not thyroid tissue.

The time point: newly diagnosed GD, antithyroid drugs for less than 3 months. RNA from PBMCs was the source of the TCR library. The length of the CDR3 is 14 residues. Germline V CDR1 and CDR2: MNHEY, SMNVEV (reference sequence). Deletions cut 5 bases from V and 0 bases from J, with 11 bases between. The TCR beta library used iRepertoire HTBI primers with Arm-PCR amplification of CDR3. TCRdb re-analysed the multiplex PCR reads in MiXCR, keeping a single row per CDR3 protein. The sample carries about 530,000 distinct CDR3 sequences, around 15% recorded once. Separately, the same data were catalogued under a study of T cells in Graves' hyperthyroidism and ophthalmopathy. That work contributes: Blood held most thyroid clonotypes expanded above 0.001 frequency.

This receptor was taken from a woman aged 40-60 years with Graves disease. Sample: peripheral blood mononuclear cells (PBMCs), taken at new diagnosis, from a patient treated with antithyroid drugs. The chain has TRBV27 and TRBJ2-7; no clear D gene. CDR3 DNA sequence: TGTGCCAGCAGTCACCCTGAGAGCTCCTACGAGCAGTACTTC. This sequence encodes CASSHPESSYEQYF.